These 22 T cell receptor beta chains share one sample of origin, sequenced in a study of cytomegalovirus exposure and HLA in healthy donors. Profiled with immunoSEQ multiplex PCR; TCRdb holds only in-frame clones, not every one. The sample lists about 79,000 clones; more than 85% were seen once. Sequenced sample: PBMCs. Receptors were obtained from a woman in her 30s in good health and CMV-seronegative.

The chain joins TRBV19 to TRBJ1-2, with TRBD1 as a possible D gene (5 bases). Trimming pared 4 bases from V and 13 bases from J, leaving 25 bases between. The CDR3 sequence is 15 residues long. Germline values: CDR1 LNHDA, CDR2 SQIVND (reference sequence). The CDR3 sequence: CASSTTGGRVEKGTF. CDR3 bases: TGTGCCAGTAGTACCACAGGCGGCCGGGTCGAAAAGGGCACCTTC.

The chain is built from TRBV2 and TRBJ1-4; 9 bases match TRBD1. The CDR3 is 17 amino acids. The J segment lost 7 bases and the V segment lost 8 bases, leaving 17 bases of the junction unmatched. Germline V gene lookup returns CDR1 SNHLY and CDR2 FYNNEI. The CDR3 here is CASGEEEPTGGSEKLFF. The DNA for the CDR3 is TGTGCCAGCGGCGAGGAGGAACCGACAGGGGGTTCTGAAAAACTGTTTTTT.

The V and J genes are TRBV5-5 and TRBJ1-3, with D possibly TRBD1 on 5 matching bases. Germline V gene lookup returns CDR1 SGHKS and CDR2 YYEKEE (reference sequence). The CDR3 covers 16 residues. V was shortened by 0 bases and J by 0 bases, with 10 bases between the two germline ends. DNA of the CDR3: TGTGCCAGCAGCTTGGTGACAGCCAGCTCTGGAAACACCATATATTTT. Translating gives CASSLVTASSGNTIYF.

This chain uses TRBV5-1 with TRBJ2-7, with D tentatively TRBD2 (5 bases). Trimming pared 0 bases from V and 0 bases from J, leaving 13 bases between. CDR1 SGHRS and CDR2 YFSETQ come from the germline V gene. The length of the CDR3 is 16 residues. CDR3 sequence: CASSLVYTGSSYEQYF. DNA for the CDR3: TGCGCCAGCAGCTTGGTATATACGGGGAGCTCCTACGAGCAGTACTTC.

Comment on this clone: One end of the junction varies from germline; a read error may be responsible. V and J are TRBV7-7 and TRBJ2-2, with a weak D call TRBD1 (6 bases). The CDR3 has 14 amino acids. Germline assignment: CDR1 SSHAT and CDR2 FNYEAQ (reference sequence). The CDR3 nucleotides read TGTGCTAGCAGTCCGACACAGGGCACCGGGGAGCTGTTTTTT. Translating it yields CASSPTQGTGELFF.

The gene calls are TRBV30 and TRBJ2-7, with D possibly matching TRBD1 (5 bases). Germline loops: CDR1 GTSNPN, CDR2 SVGIG (reference sequence). This CDR3 comprises 12 residues. V lost 4 bases and J lost 3, with 10 bases in between. For the CDR3, the DNA is TGTGCCTGGACCAGGGCGAGCTACGAGCAGTACTTC. It yields the protein CAWTRASYEQYF.

The CDR3 here is CASSLVSGSGNTIYF. The CDR3 nucleotides read TGTGCCAGCAGCTTAGTTTCCGGCTCTGGAAACACCATATATTTT. The gene calls are TRBV7-2 and TRBJ1-3; unclear D gene. The germline V and J ends were trimmed by 1 base and 0 bases, with 7 bases remaining between them. The germline gives CDR1 SGHTA, CDR2 FQGNSA. The CDR3 contains 15 residues.

The chain joins TRBV6-5 to TRBJ2-1, with 11 bases aligning to TRBD2. Losses at the gene ends were 7 bases for V and 9 bases for J; bases not matched to a gene: 8. In germline, CDR1 is MNHEY, CDR2 SVGAGI. The CDR3 contains 14 residues. CDR3 DNA: TGTGCCAGCAACCCTAGCGGGGGGTCGAGTGAGCAGTTCTTC. Residues: CASNPSGGSSEQFF.

This clone was counted a single time. V and J are TRBV5-4 and TRBJ1-2; D may be TRBD1 (6 bases). V lost 4 bases to trimming and J lost 8 bases, with 24 bases between them. This CDR3 has 16 residues. CDR1 and CDR2 (germline): SGHNT, YYREEE (reference sequence). Here the CDR3 reads CASSIDARTAVGGYTF. The CDR3 coding sequence is TGTGCCAGCAGCATCGACGCTCGGACAGCAGTAGGAGGCTACACCTTC.

CDR3 amino acids: CASSVSRNYGYTF. The CDR3 DNA is TGTGCCAGCAGCGTCTCCAGGAACTATGGCTACACCTTC. The chain uses TRBV7-2 and TRBJ1-2; no clear D gene. The CDR3 runs 13 residues. Trimming cost V 5 bases and J 2 bases, with 9 bases left between them. The germline CDR1 and CDR2 sequences are SGHTA and FQGNSA.

The chain links TRBV6-6 to TRBJ1-2; possibly TRBD1 for D (5 bases). Trimming took 4 bases from V and 2 from J, leaving 14 bases between them. Germline values: CDR1 MNHNY, CDR2 SVGAGI (reference sequence). CDR3 length: 15 amino acids. The CDR3: CASSSGRSENYGYTF. The CDR3 DNA sequence: TGTGCCAGCAGTTCAGGGCGATCGGAGAACTATGGCTACACCTTC.

Only one count was recorded for this clone. The chain carries TRBV2 and TRBJ2-5, with TRBD2 matching over 15 bases. From germline, CDR1 is SNHLY and CDR2 FYNNEI. This CDR3 has 15 amino acids. Germline trimming cut 5 bases from V and 4 bases from J; bases unmatched to any gene: 2. CDR3 in DNA: TGTGCCAGCAGTTGGACTAGCGGGGGGGCAGAGACCCAGTACTTC. It translates to CASSWTSGGAETQYF. Full variable domain (missing parts from reference TRBV2 and TRBJ2-5): EPEVTQTPSHQVTQMGQEVILRCVPISNHLYFYWYRQILGQKVEFLVSFYNNEISEKSEIFDDQFSVERPDGSNFTLKIRSTKLEDSAMYFCASSWTSGGAETQYFGPGTRLLVL.

This clone was picked up a small number of times. The V and J genes are TRBV10-3 and TRBJ2-5; TRBD1 might be the D (5 bases). The CDR3 is made up of 13 amino acids. Germline V lookup: CDR1 ENHRY, CDR2 SYGVKD. Deletions cut 7 bases from V and 1 base from J, with 10 bases between. The CDR3 DNA sequence: TGTGCCATCAAACAGGACACCCAAGAGACCCAGTACTTC. Its translation is CAIKQDTQETQYF.

V gene TRBV7-2 combines with J gene TRBJ2-7; D possibly corresponds to TRBD2 (7 bases). This CDR3 region has 14 residues. The V end lost 6 bases, the J end lost 1 base, and 13 bases lay between the germline ends. The germline gives CDR1 SGHTA, CDR2 FQGNSA. The CDR3 protein is CASRTGGPSYEQYF. The DNA for the CDR3 is TGTGCCAGCAGGACGGGGGGCCCTTCCTACGAGCAGTACTTC. The full variable domain, rest sourced from reference TRBV7-2 and TRBJ2-7, is GAGVSQSPSNKVTEKGKDVELRCDPISGHTALYWYRQSLGQGLEFLIYFQGNSAPDKSGLPSDRFSAERTGGSVSTLTIQRTQQEDSAVYLCASRTGGPSYEQYFGPGTRLTVT.

This rearrangement joins TRBV7-9 to TRBJ2-7, with a tentative D call TRBD1 (6 bases). Trimming cost V 3 bases and J 0 bases, with 6 bases left between them. The CDR3 extends over 13 amino acids. The germline gives CDR1 SEHNR, CDR2 FQNEAQ (reference sequence). Here the CDR3 DNA reads TGTGCCAGCAGCTTGGACAGCTCCTACGAGCAGTACTTC. Its protein product is CASSLDSSYEQYF.

CDR3 coding DNA: TGTGCCAGCAGCCCCCGACTAGCGGGAGAGAACACAGATACGCAGTATTTT. Translation gives CASSPRLAGENTDTQYF. This chain joins TRBV7-9 and TRBJ2-3, with 12 positions matching TRBD2. Germline trimming cut 5 bases from V and 2 bases from J; bases unmatched to any gene: 8. CDR3 length: 17 residues. The germline V gene encodes CDR1 SEHNR and CDR2 FQNEAQ (reference sequence).

For the CDR3, the DNA is TGTGCCAGCAGCTGGGGCCGGGTATACAGGGGGCAGGGAGAGACCCAGTACTTC. Translating it yields CASSWGRVYRGQGETQYF. The chain uses TRBV5-5 and TRBJ2-5; TRBD1 aligns across 9 bases. Germline lookup yields CDR1 SGHKS and CDR2 YYEKEE (reference sequence). V dropped 3 bases and J dropped 4; count of bases not matched to a gene: 16. This CDR3 is built from 18 residues.

This chain links TRBV5-4 with TRBJ2-1; 8 bases are shared with TRBD2. Germline CDR1 is SGHNT and CDR2 is YYREEE (reference sequence). J lost 9 bases, V lost 0 bases, and 14 bases had no gene match. The CDR3 covers 17 residues. The CDR3 DNA is TGTGCCAGCAGCTTGGCTGGGGTGACCGGGGGGGTAAGTGAGCAGTTCTTC. The encoded protein is CASSLAGVTGGVSEQFF.

This clone was seen only once. V usage is TRBV5-8 and J usage is TRBJ2-1; D remains unclear. Germline-derived CDR1 and CDR2 are SGHTS and YDEGEE. The V end lost 4 bases, the J end lost 8 bases, and 7 bases lay between the germline ends. This CDR3 region has 11 residues. The CDR3 sequence: CASSVRDEQFF. The CDR3, as DNA: TGTGCCAGCAGCGTCCGGGATGAGCAGTTCTTC.

The V call is TRBV5-4, the J call TRBJ2-7; the D gene is possibly TRBD2 (6 bases). Trimming took 2 bases from V and 0 from J, leaving 9 bases between them. This CDR3 spans 14 amino acids. The germline gives CDR1 SGHNT, CDR2 YYREEE (reference sequence). The CDR3 region is CASSFRRDSYEQYF. The CDR3, as DNA: TGTGCCAGCAGCTTTCGGCGGGACTCCTACGAGCAGTACTTC.

The genes are TRBV7-2 and TRBJ2-3, with 7 bases aligning to TRBD2. The CDR3 has 16 residues. Per the germline V gene, CDR1 is SGHTA and CDR2 is FQGNSA. Trimming removed 4 bases from V and 5 bases from J; junction bases left unmatched: 12. Here the CDR3 reads CASSSPRGGGGDTQYF. The CDR3 DNA reads as TGTGCCAGCAGCTCCCCCCGGGGCGGGGGTGGAGATACGCAGTATTTT.

The gene calls are TRBV2 and TRBJ1-1; TRBD1 is a possible D gene (5 bases). Trimming took 7 bases from V and 1 from J, leaving 22 bases between them. CDR1 SNHLY and CDR2 FYNNEI come from the germline V gene. This CDR3 has 17 residues. The CDR3 DNA reads TGTGCCAGCACCTGGGGGGTTCTCGGTGGAACGAACACTGAAGCTTTCTTT. The encoded protein is CASTWGVLGGTNTEAFF.